This TCR beta chain was recovered during a study of blood T cell repertoires in COVID-19. Study as a whole: The United States, Italy and Spain provided the acute and convalescent COVID-19 samples.

Seattle patients were enrolled during active infection and followed longitudinally. Some clones are missing from TCRdb's copy, which holds only in-frame ones; the method was immunoSEQ multiplex PCR. The sample has a few hundred thousand clones, about 80% seen once. Input material: peripheral blood. This clonotype originated in a person aged 70 to 85 with COVID-19, enrolled during active disease.

CDR3 in amino acids: CSVGEHGYTF. CDR3 nucleotide sequence: TGCAGCGTTGGGGAGCACGGCTACACCTTC. The chain links TRBV29-1 to TRBJ1-2; D is unclear. The CDR3 consists of 10 residues. CDR1 SQVTM and CDR2 ANQGSEA come from the germline V gene. V was clipped by 4 bases and J by 8 bases, with 8 bases between them.